What follows are 31 T cell receptor beta chains derived from one specimen sequenced in a study of blood T cells in healthy people across ages. For the second PCR, which ran for about 6 to 11 cycles, a sample-barcoded 5' primer and a J-beta primer mix were used. TCRdb passed the 5' RACE reads through MiXCR, listing each CDR3 protein once. The repertoire consists of fewer than 2,000,000 distinct CDR3 sequences, with approximately 40% occurring once and the leading ten covering approximately 22%. Source material: blood. The receptor source for this set is a human donor in good health.

The J gene is TRBJ1-2, the V gene TRBV27; D unresolved. Looked up from germline, CDR1 is MNHEY and CDR2 is SMNVEV (reference sequence). The V gene lost 8 bases and the J gene lost 4 bases, with 11 bases spanning the gap. The CDR3 runs 12 residues. CDR3 coding DNA: TGTGCCAGCGCGGCGGGATCCTATGGCTACACCTTC. This translates into CASAAGSYGYTF.

This clonotype was picked up many times. The chain employs TRBV3-1 and TRBJ2-3; the D is unclear. Trimming took 6 bases from V and 6 from J, leaving 13 bases between them. CDR3 length: 13 amino acids. CDR1 is LGHDT and CDR2 is YNNKEL in the germline V gene (reference sequence). The CDR3 DNA follows: TGTGCCAGCAGTGGGCGCGGTACGGATACGCAGTATTTT. Encoded protein: CASSGRGTDTQYF.

Only a few counts were recorded for this clonotype. The chain is built from TRBV7-2 and TRBJ2-1, with 12 bases fitting TRBD2. The junction had 6 bases not matched to a gene; V was cut back by 1 base and J by 5 bases. This CDR3 has 17 amino acids. Germline CDR1 is SGHTA and CDR2 is FQGNSA. The DNA for the CDR3 is TGTGCCAGCAGCTTAGTAGCACTAGCGGGGGGTGACAATGAGCAGTTCTTC. Protein sequence: CASSLVALAGGDNEQFF.

The chain has TRBV20-1 and TRBJ2-7, with D uncertain. Germline CDR1 and CDR2: DFQATT and SNEGSKA (reference sequence). The V gene lost 3 bases and the J gene lost 3 bases, with 6 bases spanning the gap. The CDR3 runs 11 residues. The CDR3 reads CSASNNYEQYF. CDR3 nucleotides: TGCAGTGCTAGTAACAACTACGAGCAGTACTTC.

As to this clonotype: At one of its ends the junction is not consistent with the germline gene, which may arise from a read error. The chain combines TRBV7-3 with TRBJ1-5; D is perhaps TRBD1 (5 bases). The germline V gene has CDR1 SGHTA and CDR2 FQGTGA. CDR3 length equals 10 residues. Written as DNA, the CDR3 is TGCCGGGACGCCCAGAAGCCCCAGCATTTT. Its translation: CRDAQKPQHF.

The chain links TRBV20-1 to TRBJ1-1; 10 bases map to TRBD1. This CDR3 is built from 16 residues. Germline values: CDR1 DFQATT, CDR2 SNEGSKA (reference sequence). With 8 bases clipped from V and 10 bases from J, the junction kept 22 bases outside the gene matches. The CDR3 bases are TGCAGTACTGGAAGATCCCGGGACAGGGGAATGGGGGGAGCTTTCTTT. This encodes CSTGRSRDRGMGGAFF.

J is TRBJ1-5 and V is TRBV15; D gene unclear. Between the trimmed V and J ends, which lost 0 bases and 3 bases, there was a span of 9 bases. The CDR3 totals 15 residues. CDR1 and CDR2 from the germline V gene are LNHNV and YYDKDF (reference sequence). CDR3 amino acids: CATSRDGQTNQPQHF. Written as DNA, the CDR3 is TGTGCCACCAGCAGAGATGGGCAGACCAATCAGCCCCAGCATTTT.

This clonotype was counted a single time. Germline and junction disagree at one end, which may indicate a read error. The chain recombines TRBV18 with TRBJ1-6; the D is unclear. The CDR3 contains 16 residues. Per germline, CDR1 KGHSH and CDR2 LQKENI. The CDR3 nucleotides read TGTGCCAACTCACCAAGACGCGGCTCAGCCGGCTCACCCCTCCATTTT. As protein: CANSPRRGSAGSPLHF.

The CDR3 spells CASSDFHEQYF. The CDR3 bases are TGTGCCAGCAGTGATTTCCACGAGCAGTACTTC. This sequence joins TRBV25-1 and TRBJ2-4; D ambiguous. The J call is uncertain, as TRBJ2-7 better fits the DNA end. CDR3 length: 11 amino acids. CDR1 and CDR2 from the germline V gene are MGHDK and SYGVNS.

This clonotype was recorded once. The J gene is TRBJ2-7, the V gene TRBV5-7; 10 bases agree with TRBD2. TRBV5-7 is treated as an ORF (open reading frame) with a function not yet certain. J was trimmed by 0 bases and V by 4 bases; bases with no gene match: 7. The CDR3 runs to 16 residues. CDR3 protein: CASSPIAGGYSYEQYF. The CDR3 DNA sequence: TGTGCCAGCAGCCCTATAGCGGGGGGCTACTCCTACGAGCAGTACTTC.

The chain has TRBV20-1 and TRBJ1-6, with TRBD1 as a possible D gene (5 bases). V lost 5 bases and J 0 bases, leaving 8 bases between the germline ends. This CDR3 region has 14 residues. CDR1 and CDR2 (germline): DFQATT, SNEGSKA (reference sequence). The CDR3 region is CSAVRDSYNSPLHF. Written as DNA, the CDR3 is TGCAGTGCTGTCAGGGACTCCTATAATTCACCCCTCCACTTT.

The rearrangement uses TRBV20-1 and TRBJ2-7; TRBD1 aligns across 8 bases. This CDR3 has 14 residues. Trimming cost V 0 bases and J 3 bases; bases outside gene matches: 4. CDR1 and CDR2 (germline): DFQATT, SNEGSKA (reference sequence). The CDR3, as DNA: TGCAGTGCTAGAGACAGGGGGCGAAACTACGAGCAGTACTTC. It translates to CSARDRGRNYEQYF.

This clonotype was counted many times. CDR3 sequence reads: CASSLLAGDEQFF. The DNA of the CDR3 is TGTGCCAGCAGTTTATTGGCGGGGGATGAGCAGTTCTTC. The chain recombines TRBV12-3 or TRBV12-4 with TRBJ2-1; 7 nucleotides align to TRBD2. The CDR3 is 13 residues long. Trimming removed 2 bases from V and 8 bases from J; junction bases left unmatched: 3.

The chain uses TRBV25-1 and TRBJ2-1; 7 bases are shared with TRBD1. V lost 1 base to trimming and J lost 6 bases; unmatched junction nucleotides: 6. Germline V lookup: CDR1 MGHDK, CDR2 SYGVNS. The CDR3 has 15 residues. As DNA, the CDR3 is TGTGCCAGCAGTGAATTCGGGACAGCCCTCAATGAGCAGTTCTTC. It encodes CASSEFGTALNEQFF. Drawing the rest from reference TRBV25-1 and TRBJ2-1, the complete variable domain is EADIYQTPRYLVIGTGKKITLECSQTMGHDKMYWYQQDPGMELHLIHYSYGVNSTEKGDLSSESTVSRIRTEHFPLTLESARPSHTSQYLCASSEFGTALNEQFFGPGTRLTVL.

This clonotype has just a few counts. The gene calls are TRBV5-1 and TRBJ2-7; D is perhaps TRBD1 or TRBD2 (6 bases each). There are 14 residues in the CDR3. Germline V lookup: CDR1 SGHRS, CDR2 YFSETQ. The V end lost 0 bases, the J end lost 3 bases, and 10 bases lay between the germline ends. The CDR3 sequence: CASSLGGDNYEQYF. DNA of the CDR3: TGCGCCAGCAGCTTGGGGGGGGACAACTACGAGCAGTACTTC.

A note on this clonotype: This sequence may be a read error, since a much larger clone differs from it by one base. J is TRBJ2-4 and V is TRBV19, with a possible D match to TRBD1 (5 bases). Trimming removed 3 bases from V and 13 bases from J, with 25 bases in between. This CDR3 spans 16 amino acids. Per germline, CDR1 LNHDA and CDR2 SQIVND (reference sequence). CDR3 bases: TGTGCCAGTAGTATGTTGGGGCGTTACTCCTACAATGAGCAGTACTTC. Protein sequence: CASSMLGRYSYNEQYF.

The chain links TRBV27 to TRBJ2-3; 11 bases are a match to TRBD1. The junction had 9 bases not matched to a gene; V was cut back by 4 bases and J by 0 bases. The length of the CDR3 is 18 residues. CDR1 is MNHEY, CDR2 SMNVEV, per germline (reference sequence). CDR3 DNA: TGTGCCAGCAGTTCACCCGGGACAGGGGGTCCAAGCACAGATACGCAGTATTTT. Translation: CASSSPGTGGPSTDTQYF.

This clonotype was counted only a few times. This chain joins TRBV28 and TRBJ2-7; 8 bases agree with TRBD1. V dropped 6 bases and J dropped 2; count of bases not matched to a gene: 9. CDR1 and CDR2 from the germline V gene are MDHEN and SYDVKM. The CDR3 length is 15 residues. The CDR3: CASRQGTGVTYEQYF. DNA of the CDR3: TGTGCCAGCAGACAAGGGACAGGTGTTACCTACGAGCAGTACTTC. Complete variable domain (other parts from reference TRBV28 and TRBJ2-7): DVKVTQSSRYLVKRTGEKVFLECVQDMDHENMFWYRQDPGLGLRLIYFSYDVKMKEKGDIPEGYSVSREKKERFSLILESASTNQTSMYLCASRQGTGVTYEQYFGPGTRLTVT.

CDR3 sequence: CASSDGRVSYEQYF. In nucleotides, the CDR3 is TGCGCCAGCAGCGACGGGAGAGTATCCTACGAGCAGTACTTC. The chain couples TRBV5-1 to TRBJ2-7; tentative D call: TRBD2 (6 bases). Germline V gene sequence: CDR1 SGHRS, CDR2 YFSETQ. Trimming cost V 4 bases and J 1 base, with 12 bases left between them. The CDR3 covers 14 residues.

This sequence joins TRBV4-3 and TRBJ2-5, with D possibly matching TRBD1 (5 bases). CDR3 length: 16 amino acids. The V gene's germline CDR1 is LGHNA and CDR2 YSLEER. Trimming took 0 bases from V and 3 from J, leaving 14 bases between them. CDR3 DNA: TGCGCCAGCAGCCAAGATGTGGCGGACACCGAAGAGACCCAGTACTTC. Its protein is CASSQDVADTEETQYF.

J is TRBJ1-4 and V is TRBV4-2, with 7 bases fitting TRBD1. Trimming removed 2 bases from V and 4 bases from J; junction bases left unmatched: 13. The CDR3 runs to 18 residues. CDR1 is LGHNA, CDR2 YNFKEQ, per germline. The CDR3 is CASSQQTGLTGLNEKLFF. The CDR3 DNA reads as TGTGCCAGCAGCCAACAGACAGGGCTTACAGGACTTAATGAAAAACTGTTTTTT.

The V call is TRBV18, the J call TRBJ2-5; TRBD1 matches at 7 bases. The J segment lost 0 bases and the V segment lost 8 bases, leaving 9 bases of the junction unmatched. The CDR3 loop spans 15 amino acids. Germline V gene data show CDR1 as KGHSH and CDR2 as LQKENI. The CDR3 reads CASDTGTVHQETQYF. CDR3 DNA: TGTGCCAGCGATACCGGGACAGTCCACCAAGAGACCCAGTACTTC.

A few counts support this clonotype. J is TRBJ1-4 and V is TRBV6-5, with D possibly matching TRBD1 (6 bases). Germline values: CDR1 MNHEY, CDR2 SVGAGI. The CDR3 loop spans 14 amino acids. Trimming stripped 6 bases from V and 5 bases from J, with 13 bases between. The CDR3 DNA sequence: TGTGCCAGCAGGGAACAGGGCCCGAATGAAAAACTGTTTTTT. This translates into CASREQGPNEKLFF.

This clonotype has a count of ten or more. The chain recombines TRBV7-3 with TRBJ2-1; 8 bases are a match to TRBD2. Germline V gene data show CDR1 as SGHTA and CDR2 as FQGTGA. J gave up 9 bases and V 1 base, and 5 bases lay outside the gene matches. The CDR3 runs 14 residues. CDR3 loop: CASSLNSGEGEQFF. CDR3 DNA sequence: TGTGCCAGCAGCTTAAATAGCGGGGAGGGTGAGCAGTTCTTC.

This clonotype was seen more than once but under ten times. The chain has TRBV9 and TRBJ1-1; 9 bases are a match to TRBD1. Germline assignment: CDR1 SGDLS and CDR2 YYNGEE. The J segment lost 1 base and the V segment lost 0 bases, leaving 7 bases of the junction unmatched. This CDR3 is built from 17 residues. The CDR3 spells CASSVAYGTGSNTEAFF. In DNA form, the CDR3 reads TGTGCCAGCAGCGTAGCCTATGGGACAGGGTCGAACACTGAAGCTTTCTTT.

This clonotype turned up a few times. The V gene is TRBV9, the J gene TRBJ1-2; 7 positions match TRBD1. V dropped 9 bases and J dropped 1; count of bases not matched to a gene: 9. This CDR3 contains 14 residues. From germline, CDR1 is SGDLS and CDR2 YYNGEE. CDR3: CAKITGDLNYGYTF. The CDR3 coding sequence is TGTGCCAAAATCACAGGGGACCTTAACTATGGCTACACCTTC.

The rearrangement joins TRBV7-3 to TRBJ2-6; D ambiguous. Germline values: CDR1 SGHTA, CDR2 FQGTGA. Between the trimmed V and J ends, which lost 1 base and 4 bases, there was a span of 8 bases. The CDR3 sequence is 15 residues long. The chain's CDR3 is CASSLSGYGANVLTF. The CDR3 DNA reads TGTGCCAGCAGCTTAAGTGGCTACGGGGCCAACGTCCTGACTTTC.

This clonotype appeared a few times. The rearrangement links TRBV12-3 or TRBV12-4 to TRBJ2-3; D perhaps matches TRBD2 (6 bases). The V gene lost 6 bases and the J gene lost 0 bases, with 16 bases spanning the gap. This CDR3 contains 16 residues. The CDR3 sequence: CASSRVGTSSTDTQYF. The CDR3 bases are TGTGCCAGCAGCCGGGTAGGGACTTCGAGCACAGATACGCAGTATTTT.

This clonotype was found many times. The chain is built from TRBV6-5 and TRBJ2-7; 7 bases line up with TRBD2. There are 13 residues in the CDR3. With 7 bases clipped from V and 4 bases from J, the junction kept 7 bases outside the gene matches. Germline V gives CDR1 MNHEY, CDR2 SVGAGI. CDR3 coding DNA: TGTGCCAGCACGAGCGGGGTACCATACGAGCAGTACTTC. It is translated as CASTSGVPYEQYF.

The V call is TRBV5-6, the J call TRBJ2-3, with D unresolved. Germline values: CDR1 SGHDT, CDR2 YYEEEE. The length of the CDR3 is 14 residues. V was trimmed by 0 bases and J by 4 bases, leaving 9 bases between them. CDR3 nucleotide sequence: TGTGCCAGCAGCTTGGTGGTCTTCGCAGATACGCAGTATTTT. Its translation: CASSLVVFADTQYF.

In this sample, this clonotype turned up a few times. The chain recombines TRBV7-2 with TRBJ1-5; D is possibly TRBD1 (6 bases). Germline CDR1 and CDR2: SGHTA and FQGNSA. Deletions cut 5 bases from V and 4 bases from J, with 15 bases between. This CDR3 comprises 15 residues. CDR3 DNA sequence: TGTGCCAGCAGCCAGAACCGGGGGGCTAATCAGCCCCAGCATTTT. It translates to CASSQNRGANQPQHF.